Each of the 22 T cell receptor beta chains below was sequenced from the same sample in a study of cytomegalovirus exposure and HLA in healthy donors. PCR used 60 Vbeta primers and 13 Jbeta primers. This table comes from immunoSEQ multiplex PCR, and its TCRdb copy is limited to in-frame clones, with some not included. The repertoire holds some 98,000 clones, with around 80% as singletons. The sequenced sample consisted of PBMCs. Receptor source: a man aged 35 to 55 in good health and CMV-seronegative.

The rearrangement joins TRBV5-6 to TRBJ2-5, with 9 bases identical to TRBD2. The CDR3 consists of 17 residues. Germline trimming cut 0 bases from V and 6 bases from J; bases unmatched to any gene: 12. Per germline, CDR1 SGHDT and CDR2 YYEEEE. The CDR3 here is CASSLVGSGGDRKTQYF. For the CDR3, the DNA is TGTGCCAGCAGCTTGGTGGGTAGCGGGGGCGATCGGAAGACCCAGTACTTC.

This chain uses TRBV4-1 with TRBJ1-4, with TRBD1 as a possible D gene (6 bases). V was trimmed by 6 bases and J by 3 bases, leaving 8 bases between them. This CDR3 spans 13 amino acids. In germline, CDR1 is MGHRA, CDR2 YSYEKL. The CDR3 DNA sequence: TGCGCCAGCAGACAGGGTTCTAATGAAAAACTGTTTTTT. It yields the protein CASRQGSNEKLFF.

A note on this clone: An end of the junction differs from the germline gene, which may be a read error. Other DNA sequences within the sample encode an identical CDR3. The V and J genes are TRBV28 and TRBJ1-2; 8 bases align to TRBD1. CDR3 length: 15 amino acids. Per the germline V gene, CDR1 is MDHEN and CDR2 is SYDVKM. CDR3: CASRRTGTGVHGYTF. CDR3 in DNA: TGTGCCAGCAGGCGGACCGGGACAGGCGTCCATGGCTACACTTTC.

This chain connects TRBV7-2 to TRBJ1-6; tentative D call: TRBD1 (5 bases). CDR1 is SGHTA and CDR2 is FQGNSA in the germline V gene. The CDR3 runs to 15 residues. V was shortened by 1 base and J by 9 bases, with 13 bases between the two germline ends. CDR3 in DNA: TGTGCCAGCAGCTTAGAGGCAGGGCGCCTTTCACCCCTCCACTTT. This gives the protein CASSLEAGRLSPLHF.

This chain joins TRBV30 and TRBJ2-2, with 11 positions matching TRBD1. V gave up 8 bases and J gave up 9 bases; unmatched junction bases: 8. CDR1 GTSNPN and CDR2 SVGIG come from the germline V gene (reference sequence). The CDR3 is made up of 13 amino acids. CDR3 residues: CAGGQGARRELFF. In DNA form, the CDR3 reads TGTGCCGGCGGACAGGGGGCGCGGAGGGAGCTGTTTTTT.

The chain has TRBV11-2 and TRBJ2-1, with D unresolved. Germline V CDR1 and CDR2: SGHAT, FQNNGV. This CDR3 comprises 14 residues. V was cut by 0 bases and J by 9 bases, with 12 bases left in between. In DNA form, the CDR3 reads TGTGCCAGCAGCTTAGAGACGCAGTGGAGTGAGCAGTTCTTC. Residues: CASSLETQWSEQFF.

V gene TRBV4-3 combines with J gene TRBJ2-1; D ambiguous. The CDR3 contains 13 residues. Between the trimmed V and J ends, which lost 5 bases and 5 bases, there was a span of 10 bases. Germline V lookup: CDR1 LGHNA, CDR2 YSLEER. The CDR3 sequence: CASSYTRNNEQFF. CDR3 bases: TGCGCCAGCAGCTATACACGAAACAATGAGCAGTTCTTC.

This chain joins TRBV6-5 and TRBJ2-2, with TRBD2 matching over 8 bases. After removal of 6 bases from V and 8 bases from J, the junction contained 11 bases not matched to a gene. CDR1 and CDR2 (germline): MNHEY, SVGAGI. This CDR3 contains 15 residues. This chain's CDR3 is CASRSGTRAVGELFF. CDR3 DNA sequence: TGTGCCAGCAGGTCCGGGACTAGGGCTGTTGGGGAGCTGTTTTTT.

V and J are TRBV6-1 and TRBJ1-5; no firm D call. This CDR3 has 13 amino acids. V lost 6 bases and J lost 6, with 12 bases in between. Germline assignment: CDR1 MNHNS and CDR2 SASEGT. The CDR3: CASRGLFRQPQHF. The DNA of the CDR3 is TGTGCCAGCAGAGGACTTTTCCGTCAGCCCCAGCATTTT.

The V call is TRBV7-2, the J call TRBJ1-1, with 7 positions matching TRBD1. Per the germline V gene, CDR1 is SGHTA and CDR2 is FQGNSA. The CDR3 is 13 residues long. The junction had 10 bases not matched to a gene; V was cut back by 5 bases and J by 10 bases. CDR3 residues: CASSGNRGGGAFF. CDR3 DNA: TGTGCCAGCAGCGGTAACAGGGGCGGTGGAGCTTTCTTT.

CDR3 sequence reads: CASSGRDRRGYTF. For the CDR3, the DNA is TGTGCCAGTAGTGGACGGGACAGGAGAGGCTACACCTTC. This sequence joins TRBV19 and TRBJ1-2; 8 positions match TRBD1. CDR1 and CDR2 from the germline V gene are LNHDA and SQIVND (reference sequence). The CDR3 extends over 13 amino acids. Germline trimming cut 5 bases from V and 8 bases from J; bases unmatched to any gene: 7.

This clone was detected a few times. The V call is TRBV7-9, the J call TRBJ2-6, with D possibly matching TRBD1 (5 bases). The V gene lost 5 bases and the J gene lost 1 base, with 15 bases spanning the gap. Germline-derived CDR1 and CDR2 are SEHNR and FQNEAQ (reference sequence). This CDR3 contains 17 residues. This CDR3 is CASSKSGRVSGANVLTF. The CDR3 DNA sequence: TGTGCCAGCAGCAAAAGTGGCAGGGTATCTGGGGCCAACGTCCTGACTTTC.

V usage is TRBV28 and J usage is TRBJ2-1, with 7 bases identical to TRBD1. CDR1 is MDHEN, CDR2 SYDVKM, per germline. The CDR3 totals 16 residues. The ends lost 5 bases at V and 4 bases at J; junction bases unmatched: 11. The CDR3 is CASSQGGGLIYNEQFF. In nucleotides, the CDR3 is TGTGCCAGCAGTCAAGGGGGCGGGTTGATTTACAATGAGCAGTTCTTC.

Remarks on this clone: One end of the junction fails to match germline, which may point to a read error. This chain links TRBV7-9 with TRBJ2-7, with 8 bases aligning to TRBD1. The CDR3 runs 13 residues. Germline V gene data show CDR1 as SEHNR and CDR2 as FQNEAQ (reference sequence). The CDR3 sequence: CSSSRQGLYEQYF. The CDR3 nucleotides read TGTTCCAGCAGCCGACAGGGGCTCTACGAGCAGTACTTC.

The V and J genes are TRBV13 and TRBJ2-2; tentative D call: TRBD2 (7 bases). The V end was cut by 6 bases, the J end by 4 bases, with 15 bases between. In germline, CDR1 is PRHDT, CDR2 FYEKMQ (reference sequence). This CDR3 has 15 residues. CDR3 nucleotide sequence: TGTGCCAGCAGACTCCCCGGGGGGCCCACCGGGGAGCTGTTTTTT. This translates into CASRLPGGPTGELFF.

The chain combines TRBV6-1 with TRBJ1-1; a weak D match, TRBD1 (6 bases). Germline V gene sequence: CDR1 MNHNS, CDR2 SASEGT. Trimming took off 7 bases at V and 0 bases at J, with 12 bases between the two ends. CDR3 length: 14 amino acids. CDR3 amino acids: CASKRQEMNTEAFF. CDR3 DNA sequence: TGTGCCAGCAAACGACAGGAAATGAACACTGAAGCTTTCTTT.

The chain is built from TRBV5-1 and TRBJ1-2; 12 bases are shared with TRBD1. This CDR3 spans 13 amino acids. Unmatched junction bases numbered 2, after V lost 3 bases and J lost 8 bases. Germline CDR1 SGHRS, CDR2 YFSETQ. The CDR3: CASSSGTGGGYTF. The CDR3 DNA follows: TGCGCCAGCAGCTCAGGGACAGGGGGCGGCTACACCTTC.

The CDR3 loop is CASSLMTRGEQYF. CDR3 DNA: TGTGCCAGCAGCTTAATGACCCGGGGTGAGCAGTACTTC. The chain employs TRBV7-2 and TRBJ2-7, with D tentatively TRBD2 (5 bases). The germline gives CDR1 SGHTA, CDR2 FQGNSA. The germline V and J ends were trimmed by 2 bases and 7 bases, with 12 bases remaining between them. CDR3 length: 13 residues.

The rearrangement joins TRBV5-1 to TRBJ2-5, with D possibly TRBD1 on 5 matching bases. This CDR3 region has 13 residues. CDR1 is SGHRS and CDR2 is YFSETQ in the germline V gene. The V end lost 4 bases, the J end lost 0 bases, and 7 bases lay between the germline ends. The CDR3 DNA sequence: TGCGCCAGCAGCACAGGAGACCAAGAGACCCAGTACTTC. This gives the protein CASSTGDQETQYF. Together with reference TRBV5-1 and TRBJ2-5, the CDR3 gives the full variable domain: KAGVTQTPRYLIKTRGQQVTLSCSPISGHRSVSWYQQTPGQGLQFLFEYFSETQRNKGNFPGRFSGRQFSNSRSEMNVSTLELGDSALYLCASSTGDQETQYFGPGTRLLVL.

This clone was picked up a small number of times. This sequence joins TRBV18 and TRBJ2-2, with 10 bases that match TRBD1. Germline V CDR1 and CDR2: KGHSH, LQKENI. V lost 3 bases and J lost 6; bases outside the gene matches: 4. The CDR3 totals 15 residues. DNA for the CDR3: TGTGCCAGCTCACCCGGGACAGGGGTCCCCGGGGAGCTGTTTTTT. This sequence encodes CASSPGTGVPGELFF.

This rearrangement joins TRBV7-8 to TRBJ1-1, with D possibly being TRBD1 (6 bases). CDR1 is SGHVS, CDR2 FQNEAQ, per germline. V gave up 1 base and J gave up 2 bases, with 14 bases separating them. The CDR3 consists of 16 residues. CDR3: CASSLGPGTTNTEAFF. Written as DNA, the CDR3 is TGTGCCAGCAGCTTAGGCCCCGGGACAACTAACACTGAAGCTTTCTTT.

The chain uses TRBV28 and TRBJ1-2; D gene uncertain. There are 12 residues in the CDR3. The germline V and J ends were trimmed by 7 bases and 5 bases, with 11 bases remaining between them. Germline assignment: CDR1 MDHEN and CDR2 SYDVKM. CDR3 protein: CASTKQNYGYTF. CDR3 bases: TGTGCCAGCACAAAACAAAATTATGGCTACACCTTC.